The sequence of this T cell receptor beta chain was determined in a study of vaccination and CD4 T cells after COVID-19. Treatment defined: 10-day PBMC culture with coronavirus spike peptide pools or control peptides (ViraFEST assay). CDR3 length equals 16 residues. Germline CDR1 reads SGHVS; CDR2 reads FQNEAQ. J lost 9 bases, V lost 1 base, and 8 bases had no gene match. The Oncomine TCR Beta short-read assay sequenced DNA from cultured CD4+ T cells. Genomic DNA was drawn out of CD4+ T cells grown in culture. TCRdb reanalysed the PCR reads using MiXCR and keeps one entry per CDR3 protein. The table lists about 5,600 distinct CDR3 sequences, about 30% of them singletons. This clonotype appeared a few times. Its antigen remains unidentified.

The chain combines TRBV7-8 with TRBJ1-6; the match to TRBD1 covers 8 bases. The sequence derives from a human donor who had recovered from COVID-19. This material consisted of CD4+ T cells from blood, cultured in vitro, taken after SARS-CoV-2 vaccination. The DNA for the CDR3 is TGTGCCAGCAGCTTAGTACCCGGACAGGGAGGTTCACCCCTCCACTTT. Amino acids: CASSLVPGQGGSPLHF.